This is a list of T cell receptor beta chains from one sample in a study of cytomegalovirus exposure and HLA in healthy donors. Method: immunoSEQ multiplex PCR; TCRdb's copy keeps in-frame clones and lacks some. The repertoire holds about 150,000 clones, around 80% seen once, with over 1.1% in the top ten. Input material: PBMCs. These receptor sequences come from a man between 18 and 35 years old in good health and CMV-seronegative. The CDR3 runs from the conserved cysteine through the conserved F or W. D genes are given only for firm matches. Not every row has a clone size; where given, it reads once, few, many or a size class.

>TRBD1|TRBV6-1|16|once|TRBJ1-2
CASSGAGTGATYGYTF
TGTGCCAGCAGTGGAGCCGGGACAGGGGCCACCTATGGCTACACCTTC
>NA|TRBV7-9|13|few|TRBJ1-1
CASSQSVTGTSFF
TGTGCCAGCAGCCAATCCGTCACAGGGACGTCTTTCTTT
>NA|TRBV27|16|NA|TRBJ2-2
CASSPPGGGNTGELFF
TGTGCCAGCAGTCCCCCCGGAGGAGGGAACACCGGGGAGCTGTTTTTT
>NA|TRBV5-6|16|NA|TRBJ2-3
CASSSLSGVGTDTQYF
TGTGCCAGCAGCTCCCTTTCCGGGGTAGGGACAGATACGCAGTATTTT
>NA|TRBV19|15|NA|TRBJ2-3
CASKPFLTHTDTQYF
TGTGCCAGTAAGCCCTTCCTGACACACACAGATACGCAGTATTTT
>NA|TRBV4-1|16|NA|TRBJ2-6
CASSQDLGSGANVLTF
TGCGCCAGCAGCCAAGATCTCGGCTCTGGGGCCAACGTCCTGACTTTC
>TRBD2|TRBV27|17|NA|TRBJ2-3
CASSLASGSLLTDTQYF
TGTGCCAGCAGTTTGGCTAGCGGGAGTCTGCTCACAGATACGCAGTATTTT
>TRBD2|TRBV28|15|NA|TRBJ2-7
CASSTRNSGRDEQYF
TGTGCCAGCAGTACTAGGAATAGCGGGAGGGACGAGCAGTACTTC
>TRBD2|TRBV10-2|21|few|TRBJ2-1
CASSEGGRANIITDPYNEQFF
TGCGCCAGCAGTGAGGGCGGGAGGGCCAATATCATAACCGACCCCTACAATGAGCAGTTCTTC
>TRBD2|TRBV27|13|few|TRBJ2-1
CASSLAGAGEQFF
TGTGCCAGCAGTTTAGCGGGAGCCGGGGAGCAGTTCTTC
>TRBD1|TRBV30|15|NA|TRBJ2-7
CAWTDRANWEYEQYF
TGTGCCTGGACGGACAGGGCGAACTGGGAGTACGAGCAGTACTTC